These 5 T cell receptor beta chains originate from one sample sequenced in a study of OX40 agonist ivuxolimab in advanced cancers. To prepare the library, the immunoSEQ multiplex PCR assay was applied. TCRdb provides this immuneACCESS table in a form limited to in-frame rearrangements. Some clones are lacking; in checked studies, under half of them reflect an unresolved V gene, and why the rest are absent is not known. This sample has 77,000 or so clones in its table, and over 85% of those were observed once. The ten top clones hold about 0.35% of the sample. Specimen: CD4+ or CD8+ T cells sorted from blood, collected in a trial of the OX40 agonist ivuxolimab. The receptors come from an adult with an advanced solid tumor such as melanoma, head and neck, liver or kidney cancer.

This sequence joins TRBV28 and TRBJ2-5; no firm D call. The J call may be mistaken, given a closer DNA end match to TRBJ2-7. CDR1 and CDR2 (germline): MDHEN, SYDVKM. This CDR3 is 14 amino acids long. The CDR3 region is CASSQLPPQYEQYF. The CDR3 region has the DNA TGTGCCAGCAGTCAGCTACCCCCGCAGTACGAGCAGTACTTC.

This clone was observed a single time. CDR3 DNA sequence: TGTGCCAGCAGTGAAGACGGCGGGGCGTTCTCTAGCACAGATACGCAGTATTTT. Protein product: CASSEDGGAFSSTDTQYF. This chain connects TRBV7-6 to TRBJ2-3, with a possible D match to TRBD2 (6 bases). The CDR3 length is 18 residues. CDR1 SGHVS and CDR2 FNYEAQ come from the germline V gene. Trimming stripped 6 bases from V and 0 bases from J, with 22 bases between.

The J gene is TRBJ1-6, the V gene TRBV6-1; no clear D. This CDR3 has 15 amino acids. Trimming removed 0 bases at V and 7 bases at J, with 10 bases between. CDR1 is MNHNS, CDR2 SASEGT, per germline. The CDR3 here is CASSEAYGFNSPLHF. Written as DNA, the CDR3 is TGTGCCAGCAGTGAAGCATACGGTTTCAATTCACCCCTCCACTTT.

J is TRBJ2-1 and V is TRBV5-4; weak D call: TRBD2 (6 bases). The ends were cut back, 0 bases at V and 2 bases at J, with 15 bases in the middle. Germline-derived CDR1 and CDR2 are SGHNT and YYREEE (reference sequence). This CDR3 comprises 17 residues. CDR3 bases: TGTGCCAGCAGCTTGGGACGCGGGACTCAGACCTACAATGAGCAGTTCTTC. Protein product: CASSLGRGTQTYNEQFF.

The V gene is TRBV7-2, the J gene TRBJ1-2; possible D gene TRBD1, 6 bases. Trimming removed 8 bases at V and 2 bases at J, with 6 bases between. The CDR3 runs to 11 residues. From germline, CDR1 is SGHTA and CDR2 FQGNSA. The CDR3 region has the DNA TGTGCCAGCGGACAGAACTATGGCTACACCTTC. Translation: CASGQNYGYTF.